The 15 T cell receptor beta chains reported below all come from one sample, sequenced in a study of blood T cell repertoires in COVID-19. Assay: immunoSEQ multiplex PCR; the TCRdb copy retains only in-frame clones and omits some. The repertoire holds 100,000 to 150,000 clones, with around 89% as singletons. Sequencing was carried out using peripheral blood. All receptors come from a man aged 60 to 75 with COVID-19, enrolled during active disease.

The V gene is TRBV4-2, the J gene TRBJ1-5; tentative D call: TRBD1 (6 bases). Germline V lookup: CDR1 LGHNA, CDR2 YNFKEQ. The germline V and J ends were trimmed by 1 base and 1 base, with 8 bases remaining between them. The CDR3 length is 15 residues. As DNA, the CDR3 is TGTGCCAGCAGCCAAGGACAGGAGAGCAATCAGCCCCAGCATTTT. This codes for CASSQGQESNQPQHF.

As regards this clone: Sequence at one end of the junction differs from germline and may be a read error. The chain is built from TRBV23-1 and TRBJ1-1; tentative D call: TRBD1 (5 bases). TRBV23-1 is reported as an ORF; its role is uncertain. The CDR3 extends over 12 amino acids. In DNA form, the CDR3 reads TGCGCCAGCAGTCCAAGTGGGGCCGAGGTGTACTTT. Translation gives CASSPSGAEVYF.

V usage is TRBV4-1 and J usage is TRBJ2-7, with D unclear. The CDR3 is made up of 14 amino acids. CDR1 and CDR2 (germline): MGHRA, YSYEKL. The V gene lost 1 base and the J gene lost 9 bases, with 16 bases spanning the gap. The CDR3 DNA follows: TGCGCCAGCAGCCAAGCCTTACCGGTGAGTCGGCAGTACTTC. Translated, it gives CASSQALPVSRQYF.

The chain uses TRBV3-1 (or the pseudogene TRBV3-2) and TRBJ1-3; the D is unclear. The V gene's germline CDR1 is LGHDT and CDR2 YNNKEL (reference sequence). The CDR3 spans 14 residues. Trimming took off 3 bases at V and 4 bases at J, with 10 bases between the two ends. CDR3 sequence: CASSHSGSGNTIYF. The CDR3 nucleotides read TGTGCCAGCAGCCACTCGGGGTCAGGAAACACCATATATTTT.

The gene calls are TRBV9 and TRBJ2-3; D is undetermined. The germline gives CDR1 SGDLS, CDR2 YYNGEE. The CDR3 loop spans 15 amino acids. V was cut by 0 bases and J by 2 bases, with 10 bases left in between. The CDR3 region has the DNA TGTGCCAGCAGCGTAGCTGACTTCTTCACAGATACGCAGTATTTT. This codes for CASSVADFFTDTQYF. The whole variable domain, filled in from reference TRBV9 and TRBJ2-3, reads DSGVTQTPKHLITATGQRVTLRCSPRSGDLSVYWYQQSLDQGLQFLIQYYNGEERAKGNILERFSAQQFPDLHSELNLSSLELGDSALYFCASSVADFFTDTQYFGPGTRLTVL.

The CDR3 nucleotides are TGCGCCAGCAGCCGGGACAGGGTTAGGAATGAGCAGTTCTTC. Translation gives CASSRDRVRNEQFF. V gene TRBV4-1 combines with J gene TRBJ2-1, with TRBD1 matching 9 bases. CDR3 length: 14 residues. V lost 4 bases and J lost 7; bases outside the gene matches: 5. Germline CDR1 MGHRA, CDR2 YSYEKL.

J is TRBJ1-6 and V is TRBV28, with D possibly matching TRBD1 (5 bases). This CDR3 is built from 16 residues. The germline CDR1 and CDR2 sequences are MDHEN and SYDVKM. V was trimmed by 5 bases and J by 5 bases, leaving 16 bases between them. As DNA, the CDR3 is TGTGCCAGCAGTACCCAGGGTGCGCCACATAATTCACCCCTCCACTTT. Translating it yields CASSTQGAPHNSPLHF.

The genes are TRBV3-1 (or the pseudogene TRBV3-2) and TRBJ2-2; D might be TRBD1 (6 bases). This CDR3 spans 14 amino acids. Trimming took 5 bases from V and 4 from J, leaving 11 bases between them. Per germline, CDR1 LGHDT and CDR2 YNNKEL (reference sequence). CDR3 DNA: TGTGCCAGCAGCGCCCGGACAGTCACCGGGGAGCTGTTTTTT. Its translation is CASSARTVTGELFF.

The chain links TRBV19 to TRBJ1-1; 9 bases fit TRBD1. The CDR3 contains 14 residues. J was trimmed by 5 bases and V by 5 bases; bases with no gene match: 6. CDR1 and CDR2 (germline): LNHDA, SQIVND (reference sequence). The CDR3 spells CASSPTGGKTEAFF. Written as DNA, the CDR3 is TGTGCCAGTAGTCCTACAGGGGGCAAGACTGAAGCTTTCTTT.

This clone occurred once. This chain links TRBV28 with TRBJ1-1; no firm D call. CDR3 size: 18 residues. CDR1 is MDHEN, CDR2 SYDVKM, per germline. V gave up 2 bases and J gave up 5 bases, with 24 bases separating them. The CDR3 sequence is CASSLPQRAVGSGTEAFF. CDR3 DNA sequence: TGTGCCAGCAGTTTACCCCAACGAGCAGTGGGGAGTGGGACTGAAGCTTTCTTT. The variable domain in full, with the rest retrieved from reference TRBV28 and TRBJ1-1, is DVKVTQSSRYLVKRTGEKVFLECVQDMDHENMFWYRQDPGLGLRLIYFSYDVKMKEKGDIPEGYSVSREKKERFSLILESASTNQTSMYLCASSLPQRAVGSGTEAFFGQGTRLTVV.

V and J are TRBV3-1 (or the pseudogene TRBV3-2) and TRBJ1-2, with 8 bases that match TRBD1. J was trimmed by 3 bases and V by 6 bases; bases with no gene match: 3. This CDR3 comprises 13 residues. Germline V CDR1 and CDR2: LGHDT, YNNKEL (reference sequence). The CDR3: CASRDRVDYGYTF. CDR3 sequence (DNA): TGTGCCAGCAGGGACAGGGTCGACTATGGCTACACCTTC.

The V call is TRBV18, the J call TRBJ2-7, with TRBD1 identical over 12 bases. Unmatched junction bases numbered 10, after V lost 3 bases and J lost 4 bases. CDR3 length: 17 amino acids. Germline V gene data show CDR1 as KGHSH and CDR2 as LQKENI. In DNA form, the CDR3 reads TGTGCCAGCTCACCGCTGGGACAGGGGGCTATGCGGTACGAGCAGTACTTC. Its translation is CASSPLGQGAMRYEQYF.

This chain joins TRBV30 and TRBJ2-7; no firm D call. Germline lookup yields CDR1 GTSNPN and CDR2 SVGIG (reference sequence). The CDR3 spans 13 residues. The V and J ends lost 3 bases and 0 bases respectively, with 9 bases between them. CDR3: CAWSPRSSYEQYF. The CDR3 DNA sequence: TGTGCCTGGAGCCCTAGGAGCTCCTACGAGCAGTACTTC.

The chain is built from TRBV11-2 and TRBJ1-6; 9 bases agree with TRBD1. This CDR3 contains 15 residues. Germline loops: CDR1 SGHAT, CDR2 FQNNGV. V dropped 1 base and J dropped 7; count of bases not matched to a gene: 2. The CDR3 sequence: CASSLGGQGNSPLHF. CDR3 coding DNA: TGTGCCAGCAGCTTAGGAGGACAGGGGAATTCACCCCTCCACTTT.

V and J are TRBV6-5 and TRBJ1-2, with D unclear. Germline V gene sequence: CDR1 MNHEY, CDR2 SVGAGI. Trimming took 0 bases from V and 5 from J, leaving 13 bases between them. The CDR3 length is 15 residues. CDR3 coding DNA: TGTGCCAGCAGTTACTCGAAGTGGGCCTCTTATGGCTACACCTTC. Translation gives CASSYSKWASYGYTF.